Presented here are 8 T cell receptor beta chains from one specimen sequenced in a study of technical replicates of blood from a handful of donors. The assay was immunoSEQ multiplex PCR, and TCRdb's table has in-frame clones only and misses some. The repertoire holds about 89,000 clones, with approximately 96% as singletons. Sequencing input: T cells isolated from PBMCs. These receptors were obtained from a human donor in good health.

V is TRBV4-1 and J is TRBJ2-1, with 10 nucleotides matching TRBD2. V was clipped by 5 bases and J by 10 bases; unmatched bases: 17. Germline CDR1 reads MGHRA; CDR2 reads YSYEKL. This CDR3 spans 17 amino acids. The CDR3 coding sequence is TGCGCCAGCAGCGTTTCACAGTCTAGCGGGAGAATCTACGAGCAGTTCTTC. This gives the protein CASSVSQSSGRIYEQFF.

The V and J genes are TRBV5-1 and TRBJ2-3; TRBD1 agrees at 9 bases. Germline-derived CDR1 and CDR2 are SGHRS and YFSETQ. V dropped 4 bases and J dropped 6; count of bases not matched to a gene: 6. The CDR3 totals 14 residues. CDR3 loop: CASSRTGGGDTQYF. The CDR3, as DNA: TGCGCCAGCAGCCGTACAGGGGGCGGCGATACGCAGTATTTT.

The chain carries TRBV6-5 and TRBJ1-5; D is undetermined. The CDR3 consists of 14 residues. The germline V and J ends were trimmed by 0 bases and 7 bases, with 10 bases remaining between them. Germline V gives CDR1 MNHEY, CDR2 SVGAGI. In DNA form, the CDR3 reads TGTGCCAGCAGTTACTCGAGCGGTGAACAGCCCCAGCATTTT. Translating gives CASSYSSGEQPQHF.

The J gene is TRBJ2-2, the V gene TRBV20-1; D ambiguous. This CDR3 is 11 amino acids long. In germline, CDR1 is DFQATT, CDR2 SNEGSKA (reference sequence). V was pared by 6 bases and J by 7 bases, with 9 bases between. CDR3 in amino acids: CSAQPLGELFF. CDR3 DNA sequence: TGCAGTGCACAGCCACTCGGGGAGCTGTTTTTT.

The rearrangement joins TRBV5-1 to TRBJ2-7, with 9 positions matching TRBD1. The ends lost 3 bases at V and 4 bases at J; junction bases unmatched: 11. CDR1 is SGHRS and CDR2 is YFSETQ in the germline V gene. The CDR3 covers 16 residues. Here the CDR3 DNA reads TGCGCCAGCAGCTCGCCCGAAGGACAGGGGAAGTACGAGCAGTACTTC. It translates to CASSSPEGQGKYEQYF. Variable domain in full (rest from reference TRBV5-1 and TRBJ2-7): KAGVTQTPRYLIKTRGQQVTLSCSPISGHRSVSWYQQTPGQGLQFLFEYFSETQRNKGNFPGRFSGRQFSNSRSEMNVSTLELGDSALYLCASSSPEGQGKYEQYFGPGTRLTVT.

The chain joins TRBV7-9 to TRBJ2-1; no firm D call. V was clipped by 5 bases and J by 10 bases, with 12 bases between them. Germline assignment: CDR1 SEHNR and CDR2 FQNEAQ (reference sequence). The CDR3 loop spans 12 amino acids. CDR3 sequence: CASSLVEVEQFF. Here the CDR3 DNA reads TGTGCCAGCAGCCTCGTTGAGGTGGAGCAGTTCTTC.

The chain employs TRBV28 and TRBJ1-5; TRBD1 aligns across 10 bases. This CDR3 is 15 amino acids long. J lost 6 bases, V lost 6 bases, and 8 bases had no gene match. CDR1 is MDHEN and CDR2 is SYDVKM in the germline V gene. CDR3 loop: CASRPDRGQTQPQHF. As DNA, the CDR3 is TGTGCCAGCAGACCCGACAGGGGGCAAACTCAGCCCCAGCATTTT. Based on the CDR3 plus reference TRBV28 and TRBJ1-5, the full variable domain is DVKVTQSSRYLVKRTGEKVFLECVQDMDHENMFWYRQDPGLGLRLIYFSYDVKMKEKGDIPEGYSVSREKKERFSLILESASTNQTSMYLCASRPDRGQTQPQHFGDGTRLSIL.

This CDR3 reads CASSDLDTQYF. The CDR3 DNA follows: TGTGCCAGCAGTGACCTAGATACGCAGTATTTT. J is TRBJ2-3 and V is TRBV6-4, with D hard to call. CDR1 MRHNA and CDR2 SNTAGT come from the germline V gene. The CDR3 has 11 amino acids. Trimming cost V 2 bases and J 5 bases, with 2 bases left between them.